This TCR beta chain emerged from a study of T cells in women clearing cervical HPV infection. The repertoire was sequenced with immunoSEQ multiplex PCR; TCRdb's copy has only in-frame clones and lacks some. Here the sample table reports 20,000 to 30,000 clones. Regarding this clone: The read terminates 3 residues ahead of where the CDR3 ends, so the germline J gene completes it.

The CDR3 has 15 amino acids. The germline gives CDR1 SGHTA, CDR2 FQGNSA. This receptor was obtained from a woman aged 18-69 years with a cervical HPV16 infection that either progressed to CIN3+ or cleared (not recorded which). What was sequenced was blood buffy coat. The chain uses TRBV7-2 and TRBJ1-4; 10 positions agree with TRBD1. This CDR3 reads CASSYRDRGSSPLFF. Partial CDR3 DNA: TGTGCCAGCAGTTACCGGGACAGGGGTTCTTCACCA.